The T cell receptor beta chain described here comes from a study of T cell changes during pregnancy in multiple sclerosis. V was trimmed by 5 bases and J by 7 bases, leaving 9 bases between them. There are 12 residues in the CDR3. Looked up from germline, CDR1 is MNHEY and CDR2 is SMNVEV (reference sequence). The repertoire was sequenced with immunoSEQ multiplex PCR; TCRdb's copy has only in-frame clones and lacks some. The table records some 38,000 clones, under 95% of them present only once. This clone was seen a single time. Sequencing was performed on CD4+ T cells from peripheral blood mononuclear cells, taken in the second trimester of pregnancy. The TCR originated in a female donor in good health, enrolled as a control in a pregnancy study. This chain links TRBV27 with TRBJ1-5; the D is unclear. This CDR3 reads CASSLRGQPQHF. CDR3 DNA: TGTGCCAGCAGTCTACGAGGACAGCCCCAGCATTTT.